The rows below give T cell receptor beta chains drawn from one sample of a study of CD8 T cells in Susac syndrome. MiXCR, run by TCRdb on the immunoSEQ multiplex PCR reads, gives a single entry per CDR3 protein. The table lists roughly 140,000 distinct CDR3 sequences, 95% to 96% of them singletons. The specimen was CD8+ T cells from PBMCs. All receptors come from a human donor with multiple sclerosis. Each CDR3 is given with its conserved first and last residue. Fields, in order: CDR3 DNA, CDR3 protein, D gene, J gene, clone size, V gene. D genes are given only for firm matches. The size entry is marked missing in some rows and otherwise reads once, few, many or a size class.

CDR3 DNA: TGTGCCAGCAGTTTATCGTACGAGAGCGGATGGGCAGATACGCAGTATTTT
CDR3 protein: CASSLSYESGWADTQYF
D gene: -
J gene: TRBJ2-3
clone size: -
V gene: TRBV27

CDR3 DNA: TGTGCCAGCAGTACTAGCGGGAGCTACAATGAGCAGTTCTTC
CDR3 protein: CASSTSGSYNEQFF
D gene: TRBD2
J gene: TRBJ2-1
clone size: few
V gene: TRBV11-1

CDR3 DNA: TGTGCCAGCAGGGGCCTTCAGGAGCAGTTCTTC
CDR3 protein: CASRGLQEQFF
D gene: -
J gene: TRBJ2-1
clone size: -
V gene: TRBV6-6

CDR3 DNA: TGTGCCAGCAGCCATGTGGGGGATTATGAGCAGTTCTTC
CDR3 protein: CASSHVGDYEQFF
D gene: -
J gene: TRBJ2-1
clone size: -
V gene: TRBV7-9

CDR3 DNA: TGTGCCAGCAGCCCGGCAGGGACAGGGGGATACGAGCAGTACTTC
CDR3 protein: CASSPAGTGGYEQYF
D gene: TRBD1
J gene: TRBJ2-7
clone size: -
V gene: TRBV27

CDR3 DNA: TGCGCCAGCAGCTTGGAAGTCCCGAACACTGAAGCTTTCTTT
CDR3 protein: CASSLEVPNTEAFF
D gene: -
J gene: TRBJ1-1
clone size: -
V gene: TRBV5-1

CDR3 DNA: TGTGCCAGCACTGAGTGGCGGGGGCCTTACAATGAGCAGTTCTTC
CDR3 protein: CASTEWRGPYNEQFF
D gene: -
J gene: TRBJ2-1
clone size: -
V gene: TRBV2

CDR3 DNA: TGCAGCGTTGACCTTGGGCCCGGCTACACCTTC
CDR3 protein: CSVDLGPGYTF
D gene: -
J gene: TRBJ1-2
clone size: -
V gene: TRBV29-1

CDR3 DNA: TGTGCCAGCAGCTCACCGGGGGGAACTTTCTTT
CDR3 protein: CASSSPGGTFF
D gene: -
J gene: TRBJ1-1
clone size: -
V gene: TRBV9

CDR3 DNA: TGTGCCAGCAGCTCACAATATGATGAGCAGTTCTTC
CDR3 protein: CASSSQYDEQFF
D gene: -
J gene: TRBJ2-1
clone size: -
V gene: TRBV11-2

CDR3 DNA: TGTGCCAGCAGCGGAGTAGGGGCTGGAAACACCATATATTTT
CDR3 protein: CASSGVGAGNTIYF
D gene: -
J gene: TRBJ1-3
clone size: -
V gene: TRBV9

CDR3 DNA: TGTGCCAGCAGCGTAGAAGCGGCTAATGAAAAACTGTTTTTT
CDR3 protein: CASSVEAANEKLFF
D gene: -
J gene: TRBJ1-4
clone size: -
V gene: TRBV9

CDR3 DNA: TGTGCCAGCAGCCCAGCTGGGGAAAAACTGTTTTTT
CDR3 protein: CASSPAGEKLFF
D gene: -
J gene: TRBJ1-4
clone size: -
V gene: TRBV27

CDR3 DNA: TGCAGCGCCGAAGCAGGGGTGGTTGAGACCCAGTACTTC
CDR3 protein: CSAEAGVVETQYF
D gene: -
J gene: TRBJ2-5
clone size: once
V gene: TRBV29-1

CDR3 DNA: TGTGCCAGCAGTGAACCGCGGGGGTACCAAGAGACCCAGTACTTC
CDR3 protein: CASSEPRGYQETQYF
D gene: TRBD2
J gene: TRBJ2-5
clone size: -
V gene: TRBV12-3/TRBV12-4

CDR3 DNA: TGTGCCTGGGGCGGGACACCCTACCGACCCTACGAGCAGTACTTC
CDR3 protein: CAWGGTPYRPYEQYF
D gene: -
J gene: TRBJ2-7
clone size: -
V gene: TRBV30

CDR3 DNA: TGCAGCGTTCTAGGGGATAACACCGGGGAGCTGTTTTTT
CDR3 protein: CSVLGDNTGELFF
D gene: -
J gene: TRBJ2-2
clone size: few
V gene: TRBV29-1

CDR3 DNA: TGTGCCAGCAGTTTATCGATTTGGGGTGATGGCTACACCTTC
CDR3 protein: CASSLSIWGDGYTF
D gene: -
J gene: TRBJ1-2
clone size: once
V gene: TRBV27

CDR3 DNA: TGCGCCAGCAGCCCAAACCGGGACAGGGACTATGGCTACACCTTC
CDR3 protein: CASSPNRDRDYGYTF
D gene: TRBD1
J gene: TRBJ1-2
clone size: -
V gene: TRBV4-1

CDR3 DNA: TGTGCCAGCATGGGAACAGCCTCATCTGGAAACACCATATATTTT
CDR3 protein: CASMGTASSGNTIYF
D gene: -
J gene: TRBJ1-3
clone size: -
V gene: TRBV2

CDR3 DNA: TGTGCCAGTTGCCCGATACACTACAATGAGCAGTTCTTC
CDR3 protein: CASCPIHYNEQFF
D gene: -
J gene: TRBJ2-1
clone size: -
V gene: TRBV19

CDR3 DNA: TGTGCCAGCAGCCCGGGGTCTGGCTACAATGAGCAGTTCTTC
CDR3 protein: CASSPGSGYNEQFF
D gene: -
J gene: TRBJ2-1
clone size: once
V gene: TRBV6-5

CDR3 DNA: TGCAGTGCTAGCCCGCGGACAGGCATGAACACTGAAGCTTTCTTT
CDR3 protein: CSASPRTGMNTEAFF
D gene: TRBD1
J gene: TRBJ1-1
clone size: -
V gene: TRBV20-1

CDR3 DNA: TGTGCCAGCAGCCCCCAGGCGGCCACGAACTACGAGCAGTACTTC
CDR3 protein: CASSPQAATNYEQYF
D gene: -
J gene: TRBJ2-7
clone size: -
V gene: TRBV9